A single sample is the source of the 21 T cell receptor beta chains below, sequenced in a study of T cell changes during pregnancy in multiple sclerosis. Data came from immunoSEQ multiplex PCR; TCRdb stores just in-frame clones and leaves some out. The sample gives some 74,000 clones, 92% of which show up once; around 2.3% is in the top ten. The sample was peripheral blood, taken before pregnancy. The receptors stem from a female donor with multiple sclerosis, enrolled in a pregnancy study.

This chain connects TRBV27 to TRBJ2-7; 8 bases are a match to TRBD1. Germline values: CDR1 MNHEY, CDR2 SMNVEV (reference sequence). This CDR3 contains 19 residues. The ends lost 4 bases at V and 5 bases at J; junction bases unmatched: 22. The CDR3 bases are TGTGCCAGCAGTTCGCCACCTCCCCGACAGGGGCTTCTTGTGAACGAGCAGTACTTC. It codes for CASSSPPPRQGLLVNEQYF.

The chain has TRBV7-9 and TRBJ2-3, with D perhaps TRBD2 (6 bases). CDR1 and CDR2 from the germline V gene are SEHNR and FQNEAQ (reference sequence). Trimming cost V 5 bases and J 1 base, with 10 bases left between them. The CDR3 consists of 14 residues. The CDR3 sequence: CASSHLAGTDTQYF. The CDR3, as DNA: TGTGCCAGCAGCCACTTAGCGGGCACAGATACGCAGTATTTT.

This rearrangement joins TRBV19 to TRBJ2-5, with 15 bases identical to TRBD2. J was trimmed by 4 bases and V by 2 bases; bases with no gene match: 8. There are 18 residues in the CDR3. From germline, CDR1 is LNHDA and CDR2 SQIVND (reference sequence). The CDR3 bases are TGTGCCAGTAGTATATCGGGACTAGCGGGAGGATTTAGAGAGACCCAGTACTTC. This encodes CASSISGLAGGFRETQYF.

J is TRBJ1-1 and V is TRBV19, with TRBD1 as a possible D gene (5 bases). The CDR3 loop spans 13 amino acids. Per the germline V gene, CDR1 is LNHDA and CDR2 is SQIVND (reference sequence). V lost 11 bases and J lost 2, with 15 bases in between. DNA of the CDR3: TGTGCCTCCGAATGGGGGGGAAACACTGAAGCTTTCTTT. Residues: CASEWGGNTEAFF.

The chain uses TRBV4-2 and TRBJ1-2; 9 bases fit TRBD1. This CDR3 is built from 14 residues. Unmatched junction bases numbered 3, after V lost 0 bases and J lost 7 bases. Germline V CDR1 and CDR2: LGHNA, YNFKEQ. This CDR3 is CASSQEGTGSGYTF. CDR3 nucleotides: TGTGCCAGCAGCCAAGAAGGGACAGGGAGTGGCTACACCTTC.

The V gene is TRBV6-5, the J gene TRBJ2-7; 8 positions agree with TRBD2. Germline V gene sequence: CDR1 MNHEY, CDR2 SVGAGI. This CDR3 spans 14 amino acids. The ends lost 8 bases at V and 5 bases at J; junction bases unmatched: 11. The CDR3 DNA follows: TGTGCCAGCCAGACCGAGCGGGAGACCAACGAGCAGTACTTC. This sequence encodes CASQTERETNEQYF.

The V gene is TRBV4-2, the J gene TRBJ2-1; TRBD2 matches 10 bases. Germline trimming cut 6 bases from V and 8 bases from J; bases unmatched to any gene: 7. The CDR3 is made up of 14 amino acids. Germline V lookup: CDR1 LGHNA, CDR2 YNFKEQ. The DNA for the CDR3 is TGTGCCAGCAGGGGGCTAGCGGGAGTGGATGAGCAGTTCTTC. Its translation is CASRGLAGVDEQFF.

The chain joins TRBV5-1 to TRBJ1-3; D may be TRBD1 (5 bases). CDR1 and CDR2 from the germline V gene are SGHRS and YFSETQ. The CDR3 has 17 amino acids. V was clipped by 2 bases and J by 3 bases, with 18 bases between them. CDR3 bases: TGCGCCAGCAGCTTACCCCCTACTGACAGCGTTGGAAACACCATATATTTT. Amino acids: CASSLPPTDSVGNTIYF.

Only one count was recorded for this clone. The chain couples TRBV18 to TRBJ1-4, with D perhaps matching TRBD1 (6 bases). With 3 bases removed from V and 8 bases from J, the gap between germline ends came to 10 bases. Germline assignment: CDR1 KGHSH and CDR2 LQKENI. The CDR3 has 13 residues. DNA of the CDR3: TGTGCCAGCTCACCGAACAGGGACGAAAAACTGTTTTTT. The encoded protein is CASSPNRDEKLFF.

This chain connects TRBV11-1 to TRBJ2-5; D remains unclear. Germline CDR1 is SGHAT and CDR2 is FQDESV (reference sequence). The CDR3 is made up of 14 amino acids. Trimming removed 8 bases from V and 7 bases from J, with 20 bases in between. The CDR3 loop reads CASGTDPRVGTQYF. In nucleotides, the CDR3 is TGTGCCAGCGGAACAGACCCCCGCGTGGGGACCCAGTACTTC.

The chain couples TRBV5-1 to TRBJ2-7, with 9 bases identical to TRBD2. The J segment lost 7 bases and the V segment lost 4 bases, leaving 15 bases of the junction unmatched. Germline CDR1 SGHRS, CDR2 YFSETQ. The CDR3 runs to 16 residues. The DNA for the CDR3 is TGCGCCAGCAGCCCACTACGACTAGCGGACCATCGGGAGCAGTACTTC. Protein sequence: CASSPLRLADHREQYF.

The rearrangement links TRBV27 to TRBJ2-3; TRBD1 aligns across 8 bases. V was pared by 4 bases and J by 10 bases, with 4 bases of the junction left unmatched. CDR1 is MNHEY, CDR2 SMNVEV, per germline (reference sequence). The CDR3 has 12 amino acids. DNA for the CDR3: TGTGCCAGCAGTTCCGACAGGGGTGCGCAGTATTTT. Translated, it gives CASSSDRGAQYF.

This clone has just one count. The chain recombines TRBV5-4 with TRBJ2-7; 9 nucleotides agree with TRBD2. The CDR3 contains 15 residues. J was trimmed by 5 bases and V by 1 base; bases with no gene match: 7. The germline V gene has CDR1 SGHNT and CDR2 YYREEE (reference sequence). The CDR3 sequence: CASSLLAGVPNEQYF. As DNA, the CDR3 is TGTGCCAGCAGCTTGTTAGCGGGAGTTCCCAACGAGCAGTACTTC.

The chain uses TRBV5-1 and TRBJ2-3, with D possibly being TRBD1 (6 bases). Germline V lookup: CDR1 SGHRS, CDR2 YFSETQ. V shed 0 bases and J shed 3 bases, with 11 bases lying between them. This CDR3 comprises 15 residues. The CDR3, as DNA: TGCGCCAGCAGCTTGGTAGCAGGGGTGACAGATACGCAGTATTTT. It yields the protein CASSLVAGVTDTQYF. Looking up the rest from reference TRBV5-1 and TRBJ2-3 gives the full variable domain: KAGVTQTPRYLIKTRGQQVTLSCSPISGHRSVSWYQQTPGQGLQFLFEYFSETQRNKGNFPGRFSGRQFSNSRSEMNVSTLELGDSALYLCASSLVAGVTDTQYFGPGTRLTVL.

The chain employs TRBV27 and TRBJ2-7; 12 nucleotides agree with TRBD1. Germline assignment: CDR1 MNHEY and CDR2 SMNVEV (reference sequence). V was pared by 3 bases and J by 2 bases, with 2 bases of the junction left unmatched. The CDR3 runs 15 residues. The CDR3 reads CASSFGTGGPYEQYF. CDR3 DNA: TGTGCCAGCAGTTTCGGGACAGGGGGCCCCTACGAGCAGTACTTC.

A single count supports this clone. The chain recombines TRBV2 with TRBJ2-7, with 9 bases identical to TRBD1. Germline-derived CDR1 and CDR2 are SNHLY and FYNNEI. The length of the CDR3 is 15 residues. V lost 6 bases and J lost 5; bases outside the gene matches: 11. The CDR3 is CASSRGTGSSHEQYF. CDR3 in DNA: TGTGCCAGCAGCCGCGGGACAGGGAGTAGCCACGAGCAGTACTTC.

The chain is built from TRBV6-6 and TRBJ1-2; D remains ambiguous. CDR3 length: 16 amino acids. V lost 0 bases, J lost 4 bases, and 15 bases lay in between. CDR1 is MNHNY and CDR2 is SVGAGI in the germline V gene (reference sequence). The DNA of the CDR3 is TGTGCCAGCAGTTACTCGAACCTCGGGGATGGCTATGGCTACACCTTC. It yields the protein CASSYSNLGDGYGYTF.

The V gene is TRBV28, the J gene TRBJ2-4, with D possibly TRBD1 on 6 matching bases. The CDR3 covers 15 residues. Trimming stripped 6 bases from V and 3 bases from J, with 15 bases between. CDR1 MDHEN and CDR2 SYDVKM come from the germline V gene. DNA for the CDR3: TGTGCCAGCAGACGGGACAATCCAGGCAAAAACATTCAGTACTTC. Amino acid sequence: CASRRDNPGKNIQYF. The complete variable domain, with remaining parts taken from reference TRBV28 and TRBJ2-4, reads DVKVTQSSRYLVKRTGEKVFLECVQDMDHENMFWYRQDPGLGLRLIYFSYDVKMKEKGDIPEGYSVSREKKERFSLILESASTNQTSMYLCASRRDNPGKNIQYFGAGTRLSVL.

The chain uses TRBV27 and TRBJ2-1, with D possibly TRBD1 on 6 matching bases. V lost 3 bases and J lost 0, with 15 bases in between. The CDR3 has 17 amino acids. Germline V lookup: CDR1 MNHEY, CDR2 SMNVEV (reference sequence). In nucleotides, the CDR3 is TGTGCCAGCAGTTTCAGGGGCAGGGCGATCTCCTACAATGAGCAGTTCTTC. Encoded protein: CASSFRGRAISYNEQFF.

This clone occurred once. The chain combines TRBV2 with TRBJ2-7; the D gene is possibly TRBD1 (6 bases). V gave up 11 bases and J gave up 3 bases, with 17 bases separating them. This CDR3 contains 13 residues. Germline loops: CDR1 SNHLY, CDR2 FYNNEI. The CDR3 coding sequence is TGTGCCGGTTTGAACAGGGTGGACTACGAGCAGTACTTC. Amino acid sequence: CAGLNRVDYEQYF.

V and J are TRBV4-1 and TRBJ2-2; 10 bases map to TRBD2. Germline values: CDR1 MGHRA, CDR2 YSYEKL. The CDR3 has 16 residues. Trimming took 1 base from V and 4 from J; bases not matched to a gene: 3. For the CDR3, the DNA is TGCGCCAGCAGCCAAGGACTAGCGGGTGGCACCGGGGAGCTGTTTTTT. It is translated as CASSQGLAGGTGELFF.